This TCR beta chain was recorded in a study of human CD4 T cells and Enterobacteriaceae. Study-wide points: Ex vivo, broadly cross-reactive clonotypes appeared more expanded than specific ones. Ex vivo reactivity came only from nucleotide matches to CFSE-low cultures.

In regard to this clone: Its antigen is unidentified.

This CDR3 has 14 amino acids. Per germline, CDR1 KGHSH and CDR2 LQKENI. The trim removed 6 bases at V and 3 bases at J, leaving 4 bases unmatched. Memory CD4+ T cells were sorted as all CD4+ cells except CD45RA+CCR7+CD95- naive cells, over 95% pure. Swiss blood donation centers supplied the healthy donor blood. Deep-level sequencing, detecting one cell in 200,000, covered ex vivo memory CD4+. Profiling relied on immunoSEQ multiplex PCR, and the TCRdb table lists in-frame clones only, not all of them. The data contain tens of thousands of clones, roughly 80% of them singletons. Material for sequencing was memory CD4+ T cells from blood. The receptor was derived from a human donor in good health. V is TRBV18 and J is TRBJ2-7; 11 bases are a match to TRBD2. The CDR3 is CASSGTSGSYEQYF. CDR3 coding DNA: TGTGCCAGCTCCGGAACTAGCGGGAGCTACGAGCAGTACTTC. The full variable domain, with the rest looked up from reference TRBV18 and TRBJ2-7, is NAGVMQNPRHLVRRRGQEARLRCSPMKGHSHVYWYRQLPEEGLKFMVYLQKENIIDESGMPKERFSAEFPKEGPSILRIQQVVRGDSAAYFCASSGTSGSYEQYFGPGTRLTVT.